The 8 T cell receptor beta chains below all came from one sample that was sequenced in a study of blood T cell repertoires in COVID-19. The protocol was immunoSEQ multiplex PCR, while the TCRdb copy is restricted to in-frame clones and leaves out a portion. The sample consists of fewer than 250,000 clones, approximately 82% of them appearing once. The specimen sequenced was peripheral blood. These receptors originate from an elderly woman with acute or convalescent COVID-19.

V is TRBV5-8 and J is TRBJ2-2, with 7 nucleotides matching TRBD1. This CDR3 has 16 residues. V shed 4 bases and J 3 bases; nucleotides not matched to a gene: 9. Germline-derived CDR1 and CDR2 are SGHTS and YDEGEE. The CDR3 DNA sequence: TGTGCCAGCAGCCTTCATGACAGGGCTTACACCGGGGAGCTGTTTTTT. Translating gives CASSLHDRAYTGELFF.

Written as DNA, the CDR3 is TGTGCCAGTAGCTCTCTTTGGCGGGGGGGCCCCGGGGAGCTGTTTTTT. As protein: CASSSLWRGGPGELFF. The V call is TRBV19, the J call TRBJ2-2; 9 positions match TRBD2. Germline CDR1 LNHDA, CDR2 SQIVND (reference sequence). V was pared by 6 bases and J by 6 bases, with 11 bases of the junction left unmatched. The CDR3 totals 16 residues.

This chain connects TRBV10-3 to TRBJ2-1; 12 bases agree with TRBD2. V lost 4 bases to trimming and J lost 4 bases; unmatched junction nucleotides: 11. Germline V gene sequence: CDR1 ENHRY, CDR2 SYGVKD. This CDR3 is built from 18 residues. CDR3 nucleotides: TGTGCCATCAGTGTGGGGCTAGCGGGAGGGCCCGGGTACAATGAGCAGTTCTTC. Its protein is CAISVGLAGGPGYNEQFF.

The CDR3 DNA follows: TGTGCCAGCGGAGACAGAAACACCGGGGAGCTGTTTTTT. It is translated as CASGDRNTGELFF. The V call is TRBV7-2, the J call TRBJ2-2, with TRBD1 as a possible D gene (5 bases). CDR1 and CDR2 (germline): SGHTA, FQGNSA. V shed 8 bases and J shed 2 bases, with 9 bases lying between them. The CDR3 runs 13 residues. Combining the CDR3 with reference TRBV7-2 and TRBJ2-2 gives the whole variable domain GAGVSQSPSNKVTEKGKDVELRCDPISGHTALYWYRQSLGQGLEFLIYFQGNSAPDKSGLPSDRFSAERTGGSVSTLTIQRTQQEDSAVYLCASGDRNTGELFFGEGSRLTVL.

This clone was counted between two and nine times. The V and J genes are TRBV25-1 and TRBJ1-2, with 8 bases fitting TRBD1. This CDR3 is 15 amino acids long. Per germline, CDR1 MGHDK and CDR2 SYGVNS. Germline trimming cut 3 bases from V and 0 bases from J; bases unmatched to any gene: 3. CDR3 amino acids: CASSDPGQANYGYTF. The CDR3 nucleotides are TGTGCCAGCAGTGACCCGGGACAGGCTAACTATGGCTACACCTTC.

This clone was detected ten times or more. The V and J genes are TRBV6-5 and TRBJ1-2, with 9 nucleotides matching TRBD1. CDR1 is MNHEY and CDR2 is SVGAGI in the germline V gene. V dropped 8 bases and J dropped 6; count of bases not matched to a gene: 13. The CDR3 is made up of 15 amino acids. The CDR3 sequence is CASYSRDRDIHGYTF. The CDR3, as DNA: TGTGCCAGCTACTCCAGGGACAGGGACATTCATGGCTACACCTTC.

The V gene is TRBV14, the J gene TRBJ2-2; possibly TRBD1 for D (5 bases). Trimming shortened V by 0 bases and J by 7 bases, and 9 bases separated the two germline ends. The CDR3 covers 14 residues. Germline CDR1 reads SGHDN; CDR2 reads FVKESK. CDR3 amino acids: CASSQDRRVGELFF. The CDR3 DNA follows: TGTGCCAGCAGCCAAGATCGCAGGGTCGGGGAGCTGTTTTTT.

The chain recombines TRBV27 with TRBJ1-2, with 9 bases lining up with TRBD1. Germline V gene data show CDR1 as MNHEY and CDR2 as SMNVEV (reference sequence). The CDR3 is made up of 19 amino acids. Trimming cost V 6 bases and J 3 bases; bases outside gene matches: 20. The CDR3 spells CASRIALGNTGGHHYGYTF. The CDR3 DNA reads TGTGCCAGCAGGATAGCCTTGGGAAATACAGGGGGCCACCACTATGGCTACACCTTC.